This T cell receptor beta chain is from a study of T-cell memory formation after mild COVID-19. On the study more broadly: Largely, TCR clusters stayed within a single donor. The study's findings and limits: Clones contracting over day 15 to 85 were CD4/CD8 balanced, with later expanders leaning CD4+. Clones from the second wave (peaking day 37) had unconfirmed SARS-CoV-2 specificity.

Sample barcodes and UMIs were carried by the TCR alpha and TCR beta cDNA libraries that 5'RACE generated with constant-segment primers. Via MiXCR, TCRdb re-called the 5' RACE reads, giving one row per CDR3 protein. This table holds roughly 130,000 distinct CDR3 sequences, about 17% found once. This clonotype was recorded a few times. What it binds is unknown. The CDR3 sequence is 18 residues long. Per the germline V gene, CDR1 is SGHTA and CDR2 is FQGNSA. After removal of 6 bases from V and 0 bases from J, the junction contained 6 bases not matched to a gene. The TCR originated in a man aged 18 to 29 who had mild COVID-19 (a few samples of this study predate the infection). Cell type and time point are not known. The specimen was PBMCs or a T cell subset sorted from them (not recorded which). The rearrangement joins TRBV7-2 to TRBJ2-1; TRBD2 agrees at 15 bases. The CDR3 region is CASRRGLAGGPSYNEQFF. The DNA for the CDR3 is TGTGCCAGCAGACGAGGACTAGCGGGGGGGCCCTCCTACAATGAGCAGTTCTTC.